These 32 T cell receptor beta chains came from one sample sequenced in a study of OX40 agonist ivuxolimab in advanced cancers. Data came from immunoSEQ multiplex PCR; TCRdb stores just in-frame clones and leaves some out. The top ten hold less than 25% of the sample, which has around 25,000 clones, about 81% seen once. Sequences were derived from CD4+ or CD8+ T cells sorted from blood, sampled in a trial of the OX40 agonist ivuxolimab. The source is an adult with an advanced solid tumor such as melanoma, head and neck, liver or kidney cancer.

The CDR3 region has the DNA TGTGCCAGCAGCTTGACGGGGCACGAGGACGAGCAGTACTTC. Protein: CASSLTGHEDEQYF. This chain uses TRBV7-9 with TRBJ2-7, with D perhaps being TRBD1 or TRBD2 (5 bases each). V was cut by 3 bases and J by 5 bases, with 14 bases left in between. The CDR3 extends over 14 amino acids. Looked up from germline, CDR1 is SEHNR and CDR2 is FQNEAQ (reference sequence). Drawing the rest from reference TRBV7-9 and TRBJ2-7, the complete variable domain is DTGVSQNPRHKITKRGQNVTFRCDPISEHNRLYWYRQTLGQGPEFLTYFQNEAQLEKSRLLSDRFSAERPKGSFSTLEIQRTEQGDSAMYLCASSLTGHEDEQYFGPGTRLTVT.

V and J are TRBV15 and TRBJ2-2, with 8 bases fitting TRBD1. The germline V gene encodes CDR1 LNHNV and CDR2 YYDKDF (reference sequence). J lost 5 bases, V lost 5 bases, and 7 bases had no gene match. CDR3 length: 15 amino acids. CDR3: CATSSRDRLTGELFF. For the CDR3, the DNA is TGTGCCACCAGCTCACGGGACAGGCTGACCGGGGAGCTGTTTTTT.

The V and J genes are TRBV4-3 and TRBJ1-1; D unclear. Germline V lookup: CDR1 LGHNA, CDR2 YSLEER. CDR3 length equals 13 residues. V was shortened by 4 bases and J by 1 base, with 7 bases between the two germline ends. As DNA, the CDR3 is TGCGCCAGCAGCCCACAGAAGAACACTGAAGCTTTCTTT. Translated, it gives CASSPQKNTEAFF.

The chain recombines TRBV2 with TRBJ1-2, with D uncertain. The V gene's germline CDR1 is SNHLY and CDR2 FYNNEI. This CDR3 comprises 10 residues. V was clipped by 11 bases and J by 5 bases, with 9 bases between them. CDR3 nucleotides: TGTGCCGGATCCGGATATGGCTACACCTTC. Its translation is CAGSGYGYTF.

The table lists this clone with a few counts. The chain recombines TRBV9 with TRBJ2-1; D tentatively fits TRBD1 or TRBD2 (5 bases each). The CDR3 has 15 residues. CDR1 is SGDLS and CDR2 is YYNGEE in the germline V gene. The ends were cut back, 4 bases at V and 8 bases at J, with 19 bases in the middle. CDR3 bases: TGTGCCAGCAGCCTGGCCGGGACCGCGGGCTATGAGCAGTTCTTC. Its protein is CASSLAGTAGYEQFF. Full variable domain (rest looked up from reference TRBV9 and TRBJ2-1): DSGVTQTPKHLITATGQRVTLRCSPRSGDLSVYWYQQSLDQGLQFLIQYYNGEERAKGNILERFSAQQFPDLHSELNLSSLELGDSALYFCASSLAGTAGYEQFFGPGTRLTVL.

The chain couples TRBV5-8 to TRBJ1-4; TRBD1 agrees at 10 bases. Germline-derived CDR1 and CDR2 are SGHTS and YDEGEE. V lost 7 bases to trimming and J lost 6 bases; unmatched junction nucleotides: 12. This CDR3 has 16 residues. The CDR3: CASALPRTGGHEKLFF. The DNA of the CDR3 is TGTGCCAGCGCCCTCCCTCGGACAGGGGGGCATGAAAAACTGTTTTTT.

V and J are TRBV9 and TRBJ2-1; 8 bases fit TRBD2. Germline assignment: CDR1 SGDLS and CDR2 YYNGEE. The CDR3 has 15 residues. Trimming cost V 3 bases and J 9 bases; bases outside gene matches: 11. The CDR3 DNA reads TGTGCCAGCAGCGGTAGTAGCGGGATAGGGAGTGAGCAGTTCTTC. Residues: CASSGSSGIGSEQFF.

The J gene is TRBJ1-1, the V gene TRBV28, with 7 bases matching TRBD1. The CDR3 consists of 16 residues. V shed 5 bases, J shed 0 bases, and the junction held 9 bases outside the gene matches. CDR1 is MDHEN, CDR2 SYDVKM, per germline. This CDR3 is CASSKFRGLMNTEAFF. The CDR3 region has the DNA TGTGCCAGCAGTAAATTTAGGGGGCTCATGAACACTGAAGCTTTCTTT.

The chain employs TRBV10-2 and TRBJ2-7; D might be TRBD2 (5 bases). Germline V lookup: CDR1 WSHSY, CDR2 SAAADI. This CDR3 spans 12 amino acids. The ends were cut back, 4 bases at V and 1 base at J, with 5 bases in the middle. CDR3 DNA sequence: TGCGCCAGCAGTGGGACTTCCTACGAGCAGTACTTC. The encoded protein is CASSGTSYEQYF.

V gene TRBV5-4 combines with J gene TRBJ2-2, with 12 bases aligning to TRBD2. Germline-derived CDR1 and CDR2 are SGHNT and YYREEE (reference sequence). There are 16 residues in the CDR3. V was pared by 3 bases and J by 1 base, with 1 base of the junction left unmatched. This CDR3 is CASSSTSGRNTGELFF. CDR3 nucleotide sequence: TGTGCCAGCAGCTCGACTAGCGGGAGGAACACCGGGGAGCTGTTTTTT.

The chain joins TRBV10-2 to TRBJ2-5; 9 bases align to TRBD1. The J segment lost 5 bases and the V segment lost 4 bases, leaving 2 bases of the junction unmatched. The germline CDR1 and CDR2 sequences are WSHSY and SAAADI. CDR3 length equals 13 residues. The CDR3 protein is CASSVGTGETQYF. The CDR3 nucleotides are TGCGCCAGCAGTGTCGGGACAGGGGAGACCCAGTACTTC.

Only a few counts were recorded for this clone. DNA of the CDR3: TGTGCCAGTAGTCTGGGCTACGAGCAGTACTTC. Translated: CASSLGYEQYF. This sequence joins TRBV19 and TRBJ2-7, with D hard to call. This CDR3 has 11 amino acids. CDR1 and CDR2 from the germline V gene are LNHDA and SQIVND (reference sequence). V lost 5 bases and J 3 bases, leaving 5 bases between the germline ends.

This sequence joins TRBV16 and TRBJ2-5; D is unresolved. Germline CDR1 and CDR2: KGHSY and FQNENV. The CDR3 contains 12 residues. V dropped 3 bases and J dropped 5 bases, with 7 bases sitting between them. The CDR3 spells CASSHSLETQYF. As DNA, the CDR3 is TGTGCCAGCAGCCACTCCCTTGAGACCCAGTACTTC.

This clone was seen a single time. The gene calls are TRBV5-8 and TRBJ2-7; TRBD2 might be the D (5 bases). CDR1 is SGHTS and CDR2 is YDEGEE in the germline V gene. Trimming left V 0 bases short and J 1 base short, with 11 bases between. The CDR3 is 15 amino acids. In DNA form, the CDR3 reads TGTGCCAGCAGCTTGGATACGGGGTCTTCCTACGAGCAGTACTTC. Protein: CASSLDTGSSYEQYF.

The V gene is TRBV27, the J gene TRBJ2-4; D is undetermined. V was shortened by 3 bases and J by 6 bases, with 9 bases between the two germline ends. This CDR3 contains 13 residues. CDR1 and CDR2 (germline): MNHEY, SMNVEV (reference sequence). The CDR3 region is CASSLSGLNIQYF. DNA of the CDR3: TGTGCCAGCAGTTTGTCGGGCTTAAACATTCAGTACTTC.

CDR3: CASSQDRPGSGANVLTF. CDR3 nucleotides: TGCGCCAGCAGCCAAGATCGGCCAGGGTCTGGGGCCAACGTCCTGACTTTC. The J gene is TRBJ2-6, the V gene TRBV4-3, with D possibly TRBD1 on 5 matching bases. This CDR3 is built from 17 residues. Germline CDR1 is LGHNA and CDR2 is YSLEER. V was pared by 0 bases and J by 1 base, with 10 bases between.

The rearrangement joins TRBV19 to TRBJ1-3; D not resolved. This CDR3 contains 13 residues. Trimming stripped 2 bases from V and 2 bases from J, with 4 bases between. Looked up from germline, CDR1 is LNHDA and CDR2 is SQIVND (reference sequence). The CDR3 loop reads CASSIRTGNTIYF. The CDR3 DNA reads TGTGCCAGTAGTATAAGGACTGGAAACACCATATATTTT.

This clone was found once. The V call is TRBV11-3, the J call TRBJ2-7, with unresolved D. CDR1 and CDR2 (germline): SGHNT, YENEEA. V was clipped by 2 bases and J by 1 base, with 6 bases between them. This CDR3 spans 13 amino acids. CDR3 nucleotides: TGTGCCAGCAGCTTATCATTTTCCTACGAGCAGTACTTC. Encoded protein: CASSLSFSYEQYF. Full variable domain (remainder filled in from reference TRBV11-3 and TRBJ2-7): EAGVVQSPRYKIIEKKQPVAFWCNPISGHNTLYWYLQNLGQGPELLIRYENEEAVDDSQLPKDRFSAERLKGVDSTLKIQPAELGDSAVYLCASSLSFSYEQYFGPGTRLTVT.

The J gene is TRBJ2-7, the V gene TRBV27; possible D gene TRBD1, 5 bases. The CDR3 sequence is 11 residues long. V gave up 3 bases and J gave up 5 bases, with 5 bases separating them. Germline V gene lookup returns CDR1 MNHEY and CDR2 SMNVEV (reference sequence). The CDR3 spells CASSLGHEQYF. The CDR3 coding sequence is TGTGCCAGCAGTTTGGGGCACGAGCAGTACTTC.

DNA of the CDR3: TGTGCCAGCCGGGGGAGGGGGGGATCCCCCTACGAGCAGTACTTC. Translated, it gives CASRGRGGSPYEQYF. The chain is built from TRBV2 and TRBJ2-7; D may be TRBD2 (7 bases). V was cut by 8 bases and J by 2 bases, with 19 bases left in between. Germline loops: CDR1 SNHLY, CDR2 FYNNEI. This CDR3 contains 15 residues. The full variable domain, its missing parts supplied by reference TRBV2 and TRBJ2-7, is EPEVTQTPSHQVTQMGQEVILRCVPISNHLYFYWYRQILGQKVEFLVSFYNNEISEKSEIFDDQFSVERPDGSNFTLKIRSTKLEDSAMYFCASRGRGGSPYEQYFGPGTRLTVT.

V gene TRBV19 combines with J gene TRBJ2-1; 10 positions agree with TRBD2. Germline loops: CDR1 LNHDA, CDR2 SQIVND (reference sequence). The CDR3 is made up of 14 amino acids. J gave up 8 bases and V 6 bases, and 7 bases lay outside the gene matches. The CDR3 region has the DNA TGTGCCAGTAGCCCAGCGGGAGGGATGTATGAGCAGTTCTTC. Its translation is CASSPAGGMYEQFF.

In its sample, this clone ranks as medium-sized (0.01 to 0.1%). This sequence joins TRBV9 and TRBJ2-7; D gene unclear. V shed 0 bases and J shed 3 bases, with 10 bases lying between them. CDR1 is SGDLS and CDR2 is YYNGEE in the germline V gene. CDR3 length: 14 residues. DNA for the CDR3: TGTGCCAGCAGCGTAGGGGCAGCGCACTACGAGCAGTACTTC. Translation gives CASSVGAAHYEQYF.

J is TRBJ1-2 and V is TRBV28; tentative D call: TRBD1 (5 bases). The CDR3 sequence is 12 residues long. Between the trimmed V and J ends, which lost 3 bases and 10 bases, there was a span of 12 bases. The germline CDR1 and CDR2 sequences are MDHEN and SYDVKM. CDR3 in amino acids: CASSFQGSVYTF. CDR3 DNA sequence: TGTGCCAGCAGTTTCCAGGGTTCAGTCTACACCTTC.

The chain joins TRBV19 to TRBJ2-1; no firm D call. This CDR3 is built from 16 residues. Looked up from germline, CDR1 is LNHDA and CDR2 is SQIVND (reference sequence). The ends were cut back, 7 bases at V and 4 bases at J, with 20 bases in the middle. The CDR3 region is CASKEIATTRYNEQFF. The DNA for the CDR3 is TGTGCCAGTAAAGAGATCGCCACAACGAGGTACAATGAGCAGTTCTTC.

This clone appeared a few times. V is TRBV6-1 and J is TRBJ2-7, with D tentatively TRBD1 or TRBD2 (6 bases each). The CDR3 spans 14 residues. Deletions cut 1 base from V and 7 bases from J, with 14 bases between. Looked up from germline, CDR1 is MNHNS and CDR2 is SASEGT. The chain's CDR3 is CASSEVGGPGEQYF. CDR3 nucleotides: TGTGCCAGCAGTGAAGTGGGGGGCCCGGGGGAGCAGTACTTC.

The table lists this clone with a few counts. This chain uses TRBV4-2 with TRBJ1-5, with D hard to call. The germline CDR1 and CDR2 sequences are LGHNA and YNFKEQ. Between the trimmed V and J ends, which lost 2 bases and 4 bases, there was a span of 6 bases. This CDR3 is 13 amino acids long. The CDR3 is CASSQLGNQPQHF. The CDR3 DNA follows: TGTGCCAGCAGCCAACTGGGGAATCAGCCCCAGCATTTT.

This clone was recorded only once. This chain uses TRBV9 with TRBJ2-3, with a possible D match to TRBD2 (5 bases). This CDR3 comprises 14 residues. Germline-derived CDR1 and CDR2 are SGDLS and YYNGEE. The V end was cut by 3 bases, the J end by 3 bases, with 11 bases between. Written as DNA, the CDR3 is TGTGCCAGCAGCGCACCACTAGAGACAGATACGCAGTATTTT. Amino acid sequence: CASSAPLETDTQYF.

This rearrangement joins TRBV4-1 to TRBJ2-7, with 9 positions matching TRBD1. The CDR3 extends over 14 amino acids. Germline V gene data show CDR1 as MGHRA and CDR2 as YSYEKL. The ends lost 5 bases at V and 3 bases at J; junction bases unmatched: 5. The CDR3 protein is CASSFAGQGYEQYF. CDR3 coding DNA: TGCGCCAGCAGCTTCGCGGGACAGGGCTACGAGCAGTACTTC.

This chain uses TRBV7-7 with TRBJ2-1; the match to TRBD2 covers 11 bases. CDR3 length: 15 residues. The V segment lost 1 base and the J segment 4 bases; nucleotides outside the gene matches: 0. Germline CDR1 is SSHAT and CDR2 is FNYEAQ (reference sequence). In nucleotides, the CDR3 is TGTGCCAGCAGCTTAGGGACTAGCGGGTACAATGAGCAGTTCTTC. This translates into CASSLGTSGYNEQFF.

This clone was counted a few times. This chain uses TRBV6-5 with TRBJ2-7; tentatively, D is TRBD1 or TRBD2 (5 bases each). This CDR3 region has 13 residues. Looked up from germline, CDR1 is MNHEY and CDR2 is SVGAGI. V was trimmed by 5 bases and J by 2 bases, leaving 10 bases between them. In DNA, the CDR3 is TGTGCCAGCAGTGTCGGGACGGCCTACGAGCAGTACTTC. Protein product: CASSVGTAYEQYF.

V and J are TRBV19 and TRBJ2-5, with D maybe TRBD1 (6 bases). Trimming stripped 7 bases from V and 3 bases from J, with 15 bases between. The CDR3 sequence is 14 residues long. CDR1 is LNHDA and CDR2 is SQIVND in the germline V gene (reference sequence). The CDR3 coding sequence is TGTGCCAGTAAGACGGGACACCCGAAAGAGACCCAGTACTTC. It yields the protein CASKTGHPKETQYF. Full variable domain (remainder filled in from reference TRBV19 and TRBJ2-5): DGGITQSPKYLFRKEGQNVTLSCEQNLNHDAMYWYRQDPGQGLRLIYYSQIVNDFQKGDIAEGYSVSREKKESFPLTVTSAQKNPTAFYLCASKTGHPKETQYFGPGTRLLVL.

The gene calls are TRBV9 and TRBJ2-3, with D unclear. Germline values: CDR1 SGDLS, CDR2 YYNGEE. The V end lost 0 bases, the J end lost 0 bases, and 2 bases lay between the germline ends. This CDR3 contains 13 residues. The DNA of the CDR3 is TGTGCCAGCAGCGTAGATAGCACAGATACGCAGTATTTT. It encodes CASSVDSTDTQYF. The complete variable domain, with remaining parts taken from reference TRBV9 and TRBJ2-3, reads DSGVTQTPKHLITATGQRVTLRCSPRSGDLSVYWYQQSLDQGLQFLIQYYNGEERAKGNILERFSAQQFPDLHSELNLSSLELGDSALYFCASSVDSTDTQYFGPGTRLTVL.